This T cell receptor (beta chain) was found in a study of control samples from healthy donors and cancer patients. Germline values: CDR1 LNHDA, CDR2 SQIVND (reference sequence). V lost 4 bases and J lost 4, with 9 bases in between. The CDR3 runs 13 residues. Clones were read by immunoSEQ multiplex PCR, and TCRdb kept only the in-frame ones, dropping some. The top ten clones hold 5.5% to 7.5% of a sample with about 410,000 clones, 80% to 95% of them seen once. The chain uses TRBV19 and TRBJ2-3, with TRBD1 as a possible D gene (5 bases). This sequence originates from a man aged 40-49 years with head and neck cancer. Specimen: PBMCs. For the CDR3, the DNA is TGTGCCAGTAGTAGGCCAGGGCCAGATACGCAGTATTTT. It translates to CASSRPGPDTQYF. Full variable domain (outside the CDR3, taken from reference TRBV19 and TRBJ2-3): DGGITQSPKYLFRKEGQNVTLSCEQNLNHDAMYWYRQDPGQGLRLIYYSQIVNDFQKGDIAEGYSVSREKKESFPLTVTSAQKNPTAFYLCASSRPGPDTQYFGPGTRLTVL.